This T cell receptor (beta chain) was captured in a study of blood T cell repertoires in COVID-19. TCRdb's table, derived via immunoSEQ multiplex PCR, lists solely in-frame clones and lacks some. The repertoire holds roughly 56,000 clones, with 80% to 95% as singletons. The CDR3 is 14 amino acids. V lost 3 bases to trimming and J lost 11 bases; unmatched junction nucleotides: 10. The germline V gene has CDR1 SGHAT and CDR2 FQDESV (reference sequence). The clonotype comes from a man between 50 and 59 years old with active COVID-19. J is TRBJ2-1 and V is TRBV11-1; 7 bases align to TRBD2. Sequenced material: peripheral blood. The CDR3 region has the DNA TGTGCCAGCAGCTTGGCGCATGGACTAGAAAAGCAGTTCTTC. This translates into CASSLAHGLEKQFF.